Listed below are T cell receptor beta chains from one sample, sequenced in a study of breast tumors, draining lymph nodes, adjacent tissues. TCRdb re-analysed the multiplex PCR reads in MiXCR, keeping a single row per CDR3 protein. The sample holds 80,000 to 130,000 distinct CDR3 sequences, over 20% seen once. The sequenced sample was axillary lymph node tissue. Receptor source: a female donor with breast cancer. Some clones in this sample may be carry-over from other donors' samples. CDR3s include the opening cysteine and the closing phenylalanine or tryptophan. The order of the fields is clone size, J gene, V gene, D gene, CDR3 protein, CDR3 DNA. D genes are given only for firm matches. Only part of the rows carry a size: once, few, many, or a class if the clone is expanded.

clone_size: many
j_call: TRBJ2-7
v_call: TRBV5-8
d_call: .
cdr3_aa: CASSFRVRKYF
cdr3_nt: TGTGCCAGCAGCTTCAGGGTGCGAAAGTACTTC

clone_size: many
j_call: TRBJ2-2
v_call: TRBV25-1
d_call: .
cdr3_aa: CASKEGWSTGELFF
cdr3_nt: TGTGCCAGCAAAGAGGGCTGGAGCACCGGGGAGCTGTTTTTT

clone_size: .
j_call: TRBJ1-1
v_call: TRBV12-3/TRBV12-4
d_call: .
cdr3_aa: CASSLQEGTEAFF
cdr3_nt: TGTGCCAGCAGTTTACAGGAGGGCACTGAAGCTTTCTTC

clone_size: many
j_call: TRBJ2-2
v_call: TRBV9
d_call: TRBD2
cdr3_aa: CASSTTLAAGELFF
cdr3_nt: TGTGCCAGCAGCACCACTCTAGCGGCCGGGGAGCTGTTTTTT

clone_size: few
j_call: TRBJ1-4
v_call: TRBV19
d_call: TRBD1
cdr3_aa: CASSMTPGQLNEKLFF
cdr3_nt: TGTGCCAGTAGTATGACACCGGGACAGCTTAATGAAAAACTGTTTTTT

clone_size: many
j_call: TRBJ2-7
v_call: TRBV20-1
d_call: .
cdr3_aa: CSAPRAGSIPEQYF
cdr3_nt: TGCAGTGCCCCCCGGGCAGGGTCCATCCCCGAGCAGTACTTC

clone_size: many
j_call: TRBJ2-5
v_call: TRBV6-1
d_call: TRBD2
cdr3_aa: CASSEAGLVGETQYF
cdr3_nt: TGTGCCAGCAGTGAAGCGGGACTAGTTGGGGAGACCCAGTACTTC

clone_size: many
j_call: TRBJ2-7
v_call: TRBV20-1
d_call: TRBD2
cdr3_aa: CSARGTSGVYEQYF
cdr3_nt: TGCAGTGCTAGGGGGACTAGCGGGGTGTACGAGCAGTACTTC

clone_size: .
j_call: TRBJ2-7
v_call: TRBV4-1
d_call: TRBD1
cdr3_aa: CASSQLDREEQYF
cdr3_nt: TGCGCCAGCAGCCAGCTTGACAGGGAGGAGCAGTACTTC

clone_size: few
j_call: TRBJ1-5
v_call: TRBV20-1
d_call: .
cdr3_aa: CSARGGGGFPNQPQHF
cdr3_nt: TGCAGTGCTAGAGGGGGGGGGGGATTTCCAAATCAGCCCCAGCATTTT

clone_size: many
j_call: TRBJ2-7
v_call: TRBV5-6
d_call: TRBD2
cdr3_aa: CASRRKSGRRAYEQYF
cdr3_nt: TGTGCCAGCAGAAGAAAAAGCGGGAGGAGGGCCTACGAGCAGTACTTC

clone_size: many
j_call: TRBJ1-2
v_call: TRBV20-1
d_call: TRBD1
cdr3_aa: CSALPGQGARHYGYTF
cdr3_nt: TGCAGTGCTCTTCCGGGACAGGGGGCGCGTCACTATGGCTACACCTTC

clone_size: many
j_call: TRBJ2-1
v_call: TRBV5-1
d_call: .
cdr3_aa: CASSSFHYNEQFF
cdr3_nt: TGCGCCAGCAGCTCGTTTCATTACAATGAGCAGTTCTTC

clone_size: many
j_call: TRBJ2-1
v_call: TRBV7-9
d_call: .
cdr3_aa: CASSLRQSYNEQFF
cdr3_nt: TGTGCCAGCAGCCTCAGACAAAGCTACAATGAGCAGTTCTTC

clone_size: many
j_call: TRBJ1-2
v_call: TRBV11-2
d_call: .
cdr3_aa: CASSPQTDYGYTF
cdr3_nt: TGTGCCAGCAGCCCTCAGACAGACTATGGCTACACCTTC

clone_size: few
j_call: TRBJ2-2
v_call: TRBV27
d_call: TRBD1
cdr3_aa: CASASAGTGTGELFF
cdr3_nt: TGTGCCAGCGCTTCGGCGGGGACAGGGACCGGGGAGCTGTTTTTT